The 31 T cell receptor beta chains below were found in one sample sequenced in a study of blood T cells in healthy people across ages. The use of a sample-barcoded 5' primer and a J-beta primer mix characterized a second PCR of about 7 to 12 cycles. One entry per CDR3 protein results from TCRdb running MiXCR on the 5' RACE reads. In the table there are some 1.7 million distinct CDR3 sequences, about 28% of which are singletons. The specimen sequenced was blood. The receptors stem from a woman in her 30s in good health.

The gene calls are TRBV30 and TRBJ1-2; D gene uncertain. V was trimmed by 1 base and J by 6 bases, leaving 9 bases between them. CDR1 GTSNPN and CDR2 SVGIG come from the germline V gene (reference sequence). The CDR3 covers 12 residues. CDR3 DNA: TGTGCCTGGAGTGGGGAGACACATGGCTACACCTTC. It yields the protein CAWSGETHGYTF.

The sample holds a few counts of this clonotype. The rearrangement joins TRBV20-1 to TRBJ1-1, with D perhaps TRBD1 (5 bases). The CDR3 extends over 13 amino acids. CDR1 and CDR2 from the germline V gene are DFQATT and SNEGSKA (reference sequence). Trimming removed 0 bases from V and 6 bases from J, with 11 bases in between. The CDR3 sequence is CSARESRGAEAFF. DNA for the CDR3: TGCAGTGCTAGAGAATCTCGGGGGGCTGAAGCTTTCTTT.

This clonotype was detected a few times. The V call is TRBV5-1, the J call TRBJ2-7; tentatively, D is TRBD2 (6 bases). Germline loops: CDR1 SGHRS, CDR2 YFSETQ. V was trimmed by 0 bases and J by 0 bases, leaving 13 bases between them. The CDR3 runs 16 residues. Here the CDR3 DNA reads TGCGCCAGCAGCTTGGGGATCGGGGGACTCTCCTACGAGCAGTACTTC. It codes for CASSLGIGGLSYEQYF.

This clonotype showed up just a few times. The J gene is TRBJ1-1, the V gene TRBV9; D unresolved. Germline V CDR1 and CDR2: SGDLS, YYNGEE. The CDR3 loop spans 13 amino acids. Trimming left V 0 bases short and J 3 bases short, with 6 bases between. CDR3 residues: CASSVAPHTEAFF. In nucleotides, the CDR3 is TGTGCCAGCAGCGTAGCTCCCCACACTGAAGCTTTCTTT.

There are a few counts of this clonotype. The genes are TRBV9 and TRBJ2-7, with D unresolved. CDR3 length equals 12 residues. Trimming removed 0 bases from V and 6 bases from J, with 7 bases in between. CDR1 and CDR2 from the germline V gene are SGDLS and YYNGEE. CDR3 in amino acids: CASSVDLGEQYF. Written as DNA, the CDR3 is TGTGCCAGCAGCGTAGATCTCGGCGAGCAGTACTTC.

This clonotype was found a few times. The chain's CDR3 is CASGGGGNYGYTF. The CDR3 region has the DNA TGTGCCAGCGGGGGCGGGGGCAACTATGGCTACACCTTC. This chain joins TRBV12-3 or TRBV12-4 and TRBJ1-2; maybe TRBD1 (6 bases). CDR3 length equals 13 residues. The V and J ends lost 8 bases and 2 bases respectively, with 12 bases between them.

A few counts support this clonotype. This chain connects TRBV5-1 to TRBJ2-7, with TRBD2 matching 8 bases. The CDR3 runs to 14 residues. V gave up 4 bases and J gave up 7 bases; unmatched junction bases: 10. Germline V gene data show CDR1 as SGHRS and CDR2 as YFSETQ. The CDR3 spells CASSAGTRGSEQYF. The CDR3 bases are TGCGCCAGCAGCGCCGGGACTAGAGGGTCAGAGCAGTACTTC.

The V and J genes are TRBV7-2 and TRBJ2-7; no clear D gene. The germline V and J ends were trimmed by 2 bases and 3 bases, with 11 bases remaining between them. In germline, CDR1 is SGHTA, CDR2 FQGNSA. The CDR3 loop spans 14 amino acids. CDR3 nucleotide sequence: TGTGCCAGCAGCTTAACTCGGATAGACTACGAGCAGTACTTC. Residues: CASSLTRIDYEQYF.

This sequence joins TRBV5-5 and TRBJ2-7, with D possibly being TRBD1 (5 bases). With 1 base removed from V and 5 bases from J, the gap between germline ends came to 13 bases. From germline, CDR1 is SGHKS and CDR2 YYEKEE (reference sequence). This CDR3 contains 14 residues. The CDR3 region is CASSLRMGLNEQYF. The CDR3 DNA follows: TGTGCCAGCAGCTTGAGAATGGGGCTGAACGAGCAGTACTTC. Supplemented by reference TRBV5-5 and TRBJ2-7, the full variable domain reads DAGVTQSPTHLIKTRGQQVTLRCSPISGHKSVSWYQQVLGQGPQFIFQYYEKEERGRGNFPDRFSARQFPNYSSELNVNALLLGDSALYLCASSLRMGLNEQYFGPGTRLTVT.

The chain employs TRBV7-8 and TRBJ1-5; weak D call: TRBD1 (5 bases). This CDR3 has 15 residues. Trimming left V 2 bases short and J 2 bases short, with 10 bases between. CDR1 is SGHVS and CDR2 is FQNEAQ in the germline V gene. As DNA, the CDR3 is TGTGCCAGCAGCTTATCGGGACCCCGCAATCAGCCCCAGCATTTT. Its translation is CASSLSGPRNQPQHF.

This clonotype has just a few counts. The genes are TRBV11-2 and TRBJ2-1, with D maybe TRBD2 (7 bases). There are 14 residues in the CDR3. V was shortened by 7 bases and J by 6 bases, with 16 bases between the two germline ends. Germline CDR1 reads SGHAT; CDR2 reads FQNNGV. The CDR3 sequence is CASTRRGALNEQFF. CDR3 nucleotides: TGTGCCAGCACCCGACGGGGGGCCCTCAATGAGCAGTTCTTC. The full variable domain, with the rest looked up from reference TRBV11-2 and TRBJ2-1, is EAGVAQSPRYKIIEKRQSVAFWCNPISGHATLYWYQQILGQGPKLLIQFQNNGVVDDSQLPKDRFSAERLKGVDSTLKIQPAKLEDSAVYLCASTRRGALNEQFFGPGTRLTVL.

The chain joins TRBV20-1 to TRBJ2-3, with 8 bases aligning to TRBD2. V lost 8 bases, J lost 1 base, and 8 bases stayed unmatched. This CDR3 is built from 14 residues. CDR1 DFQATT and CDR2 SNEGSKA come from the germline V gene (reference sequence). CDR3 region: CSSSLAEGTDTQYF. CDR3 bases: TGCAGTTCCTCACTAGCGGAAGGCACAGATACGCAGTATTTT.

The chain has TRBV12-3 or TRBV12-4 and TRBJ1-2; D not resolved. This CDR3 has 13 amino acids. CDR3 residues: CAAGEEKNYGYTF. The CDR3, as DNA: TGTGCTGCGGGAGAGGAGAAGAACTATGGCTACACCTTC.

V is TRBV4-1 and J is TRBJ2-3; TRBD2 aligns across 9 bases. Germline V gene lookup returns CDR1 MGHRA and CDR2 YSYEKL. Trimming at V came to 4 bases and at J to 1 base, leaving 6 bases not matched to a gene. The length of the CDR3 is 16 residues. The CDR3 DNA reads TGCGCCAGCAGCCTCTCGTCTAGCGGGGGCACAGATACGCAGTATTTT. Protein: CASSLSSSGGTDTQYF.

This chain links TRBV14 with TRBJ2-3; D possibly corresponds to TRBD1 (6 bases). V shed 1 base and J shed 6 bases, with 17 bases lying between them. Germline assignment: CDR1 SGHDN and CDR2 FVKESK. This CDR3 is 16 amino acids long. CDR3 region: CASSQVWNRDRDTQYF. For the CDR3, the DNA is TGTGCCAGCAGCCAAGTCTGGAACAGGGATCGGGATACGCAGTATTTT.

This clonotype was detected once. The chain carries TRBV19 and TRBJ2-1; 7 bases fit TRBD2. The J segment lost 6 bases and the V segment lost 0 bases, leaving 5 bases of the junction unmatched. Germline CDR1 LNHDA, CDR2 SQIVND (reference sequence). The CDR3 is 15 residues long. The CDR3 region is CASSIDLGGANEQFF. The CDR3 nucleotides are TGTGCCAGTAGTATAGACCTGGGAGGGGCCAATGAGCAGTTCTTC.

This clonotype was seen only a few times. The J gene is TRBJ1-4, the V gene TRBV7-9, with D perhaps TRBD1 (6 bases). The CDR3 is made up of 15 amino acids. The V gene's germline CDR1 is SEHNR and CDR2 FQNEAQ (reference sequence). V shed 5 bases and J shed 6 bases, with 16 bases lying between them. The CDR3 coding sequence is TGTGCCAGCAGCCCCCCTACAGGGTGGGATGAAAAACTGTTTTTT. Protein: CASSPPTGWDEKLFF.

This clonotype was detected only a few times. This sequence joins TRBV20-1 and TRBJ2-3, with D perhaps matching TRBD1 or TRBD2 (6 bases each). The V gene lost 2 bases and the J gene lost 5 bases, with 17 bases spanning the gap. CDR1 is DFQATT, CDR2 SNEGSKA, per germline (reference sequence). CDR3 length: 15 amino acids. This chain's CDR3 is CSARLLQGAGDTQYF. The CDR3, as DNA: TGCAGTGCTAGACTTCTACAGGGAGCGGGAGATACGCAGTATTTT.

The genes are TRBV19 and TRBJ1-1; unclear D gene. Trimming cost V 7 bases and J 3 bases, with 21 bases left between them. Germline CDR1 is LNHDA and CDR2 is SQIVND (reference sequence). This CDR3 contains 16 residues. The CDR3 nucleotides read TGTGCCAGTACCATAGGTGGAGGCGGTCTATACACTGAAGCTTTCTTT. This codes for CASTIGGGGLYTEAFF.

This clonotype was seen more than once but under ten times. This sequence joins TRBV4-1 and TRBJ1-6, with unresolved D. The CDR3 spans 15 residues. Germline V gene sequence: CDR1 MGHRA, CDR2 YSYEKL. V lost 1 base and J lost 14, with 18 bases in between. CDR3 in DNA: TGCGCCAGCAGCCAAGCGGGGAGCCCCGGGGTAGCCCTCCACTTT. Translated: CASSQAGSPGVALHF.

This clonotype occurred a few times. CDR3 residues: CSARQGANQPQHF. CDR3 in DNA: TGCAGTGCCCGACAGGGGGCTAATCAGCCCCAGCATTTT. The chain is built from TRBV20-1 and TRBJ1-5; 10 nucleotides match TRBD1. Per germline, CDR1 DFQATT and CDR2 SNEGSKA (reference sequence). This CDR3 has 13 residues. J lost 4 bases, V lost 6 bases, and 3 bases had no gene match.

This clonotype was recorded a few times. The CDR3 spells CASSYTGTQRETQYF. The CDR3 nucleotides read TGTGCCAGCAGTTACACCGGGACACAGAGGGAGACCCAGTACTTC. The rearrangement joins TRBV6-2 or TRBV6-3 to TRBJ2-5, with D tentatively TRBD1 (6 bases). Germline CDR1 is MNHEY and CDR2 is SVGEGT. V was cut by 2 bases and J by 5 bases, with 15 bases left in between. This CDR3 contains 15 residues.

The rearrangement links TRBV9 to TRBJ2-1, with 7 bases aligning to TRBD2. The CDR3 contains 16 residues. Germline loops: CDR1 SGDLS, CDR2 YYNGEE. The V and J ends lost 3 bases and 7 bases, in that order; junction bases with no gene match: 13. CDR3 amino acids: CASSGGAGERGNEQFF. The CDR3, as DNA: TGTGCCAGCAGCGGAGGGGCGGGAGAAAGGGGAAATGAGCAGTTCTTC.

J is TRBJ2-3 and V is TRBV5-1, with 15 bases fitting TRBD2. The CDR3 length is 14 residues. The germline CDR1 and CDR2 sequences are SGHRS and YFSETQ. Trimming cost V 3 bases and J 10 bases; bases outside gene matches: 3. The CDR3 reads CASSSGTSGGPQYF. CDR3 in DNA: TGCGCCAGCAGCTCCGGGACTAGCGGGGGGCCGCAGTATTTT.

In regard to this clonotype: A much larger clone sits a single nucleotide away, making a read error possible. The gene calls are TRBV10-3 and TRBJ2-1; 7 bases map to TRBD2. The CDR3 is 15 amino acids. Germline CDR1 and CDR2: ENHRY and SYGVKD. CDR3 in amino acids: CAISDPSGNYNKQFF. CDR3 in DNA: TGTGCCATCAGTGACCCGAGCGGGAACTACAATAAGCAGTTCTTC.

This clonotype is a singleton in its sample. An end of the junction does not agree with germline; a read error may underlie this. The chain recombines TRBV5-1 with TRBJ1-1; the D is unclear. In germline, CDR1 is SGHRS, CDR2 YFSETQ. The CDR3 loop spans 14 amino acids. CDR3 DNA: TGCGCCAACAGCTTGGATCCCGTGAACACTGAAGCTTTCTTT. As protein: CANSLDPVNTEAFF.

This clonotype has more than one count but fewer than ten. The chain has TRBV11-2 and TRBJ2-1; D is possibly TRBD1 (6 bases). Trimming stripped 5 bases from V and 3 bases from J, with 17 bases between. This CDR3 is 16 amino acids long. Germline CDR1 reads SGHAT; CDR2 reads FQNNGV. CDR3 amino acids: CASSESRDRIYNEQFF. CDR3 nucleotides: TGTGCCAGCAGCGAGTCTCGTGACAGGATCTACAATGAGCAGTTCTTC. Drawing the rest from reference TRBV11-2 and TRBJ2-1, the complete variable domain is EAGVAQSPRYKIIEKRQSVAFWCNPISGHATLYWYQQILGQGPKLLIQFQNNGVVDDSQLPKDRFSAERLKGVDSTLKIQPAKLEDSAVYLCASSESRDRIYNEQFFGPGTRLTVL.

The CDR3 DNA reads TGTGCCAGCAGCTTAGCCCGGACTAGCGGCCGGACCCCGGATACGCAGTATTTT. It translates to CASSLARTSGRTPDTQYF. The chain is built from TRBV7-2 and TRBJ2-3; 10 bases align to TRBD2. The V segment lost 0 bases and the J segment 6 bases; nucleotides outside the gene matches: 12. The CDR3 consists of 18 residues. Germline loops: CDR1 SGHTA, CDR2 FQGNSA. Complete variable domain (other parts from reference TRBV7-2 and TRBJ2-3): GAGVSQSPSNKVTEKGKDVELRCDPISGHTALYWYRQSLGQGLEFLIYFQGNSAPDKSGLPSDRFSAERTGGSVSTLTIQRTQQEDSAVYLCASSLARTSGRTPDTQYFGPGTRLTVL.

The chain employs TRBV4-3 and TRBJ2-1, with D perhaps TRBD2 (5 bases). In germline, CDR1 is LGHNA, CDR2 YSLEER. The V and J ends lost 1 base and 6 bases respectively, with 16 bases between them. The CDR3 consists of 16 residues. The CDR3 nucleotides are TGCGCCAGCAGCCAAGCTCCGGGATCCACCCCCAATGAGCAGTTCTTC. Translation gives CASSQAPGSTPNEQFF.

This clonotype was observed a handful of times. The CDR3: CASSLGSPDYGYTF. The CDR3 nucleotides are TGCGCCAGCAGCTTGGGGTCCCCAGACTATGGCTACACCTTC. The chain joins TRBV5-1 to TRBJ1-2, with no clear D. The V and J ends lost 0 bases and 3 bases respectively, with 9 bases between them. Germline lookup yields CDR1 SGHRS and CDR2 YFSETQ. The CDR3 totals 14 residues.

This rearrangement joins TRBV10-3 to TRBJ2-3, with TRBD2 matching 8 bases. The trim removed 7 bases at V and 3 bases at J, leaving 12 bases unmatched. This CDR3 spans 16 amino acids. Germline V gives CDR1 ENHRY, CDR2 SYGVKD. The CDR3 DNA is TGTGCCATCAAGGCCGGACTAGCTTTTAGGACAGATACGCAGTATTTT. Its translation is CAIKAGLAFRTDTQYF.